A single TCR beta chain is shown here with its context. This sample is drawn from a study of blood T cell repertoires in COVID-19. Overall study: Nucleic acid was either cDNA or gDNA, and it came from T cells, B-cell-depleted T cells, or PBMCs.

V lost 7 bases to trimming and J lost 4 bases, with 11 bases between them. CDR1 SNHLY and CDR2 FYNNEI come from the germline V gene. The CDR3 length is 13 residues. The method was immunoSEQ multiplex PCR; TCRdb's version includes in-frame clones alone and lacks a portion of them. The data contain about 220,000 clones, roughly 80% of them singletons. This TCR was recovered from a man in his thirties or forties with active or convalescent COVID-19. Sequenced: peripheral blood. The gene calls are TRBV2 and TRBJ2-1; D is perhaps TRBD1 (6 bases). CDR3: CASTGVGYNEQFF. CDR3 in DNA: TGTGCCAGCACAGGGGTAGGGTACAATGAGCAGTTCTTC. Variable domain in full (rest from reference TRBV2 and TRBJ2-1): EPEVTQTPSHQVTQMGQEVILRCVPISNHLYFYWYRQILGQKVEFLVSFYNNEISEKSEIFDDQFSVERPDGSNFTLKIRSTKLEDSAMYFCASTGVGYNEQFFGPGTRLTVL.